This TCR beta chain derives from a study of T cells in Graves' hyperthyroidism and ophthalmopathy. The CDR3 has 15 amino acids. The V gene's germline CDR1 is SGHVS and CDR2 FQNEAQ. Ophthalmopathy patients all had a Clinical Activity Score of at least 3, a NOSPECS grade of at least 4 and disease under 3 months old. TCR beta CDR3 regions were amplified from RNA. Initially, a first-round RT-PCR of the TCR CDR3 employed the HTBI primer set. TCRdb redid the calling of the multiplex PCR reads with MiXCR, one entry per CDR3 protein. The table has about 460,000 distinct CDR3 sequences, 22% seen once. A note on this clonotype: The junction departs from germline at one end; a sequencing error may be responsible.

The clonotype originates from a woman aged 70-85 years with Graves' ophthalmopathy. This rearrangement joins TRBV7-8 to TRBJ2-2, with D perhaps matching TRBD1 or TRBD2 (5 bases each). The source material was blood. In DNA, the CDR3 is TGTGCAAGCAGGCCCCCAGGGCCCCAAACCGGGGAGCTGGTTTTT. Its protein is CASRPPGPQTGELVF.